These 19 T cell receptor beta chains were all obtained from the same sample, sequenced in a study of blood T cells in healthy people across ages. PCR was performed a second time for about 6 to 12 cycles using a sample-barcoded 5' primer and a J-beta primer mix. TCRdb re-called the 5' RACE reads through MiXCR, storing one row per CDR3 protein. The data contain just under 750,000 distinct CDR3 sequences, over 20% of them singletons. The sample consisted of blood. All receptors come from a man in his sixties or seventies in good health.

This clonotype came up many times. J is TRBJ2-5 and V is TRBV7-9, with D possibly called TRBD1 or TRBD2 (5 bases each). The CDR3 is 14 residues long. Trimming stripped 2 bases from V and 4 bases from J, with 11 bases between. Germline V gene data show CDR1 as SEHNR and CDR2 as FQNEAQ (reference sequence). This chain's CDR3 is CASSLRAGRETQYF. The CDR3 DNA follows: TGTGCCAGCAGCTTAAGGGCAGGGAGAGAGACCCAGTACTTC.

This clonotype was found a few times. The chain employs TRBV2 and TRBJ2-5; TRBD2 matches at 11 bases. This CDR3 region has 15 residues. CDR1 and CDR2 from the germline V gene are SNHLY and FYNNEI. The V gene end was trimmed by 4 bases and the J gene end by 8 bases; junction bases not matched to a gene: 9. CDR3 residues: CASSAELAGVTTQYF. CDR3 DNA: TGTGCCAGCAGTGCAGAACTAGCGGGGGTAACTACCCAGTACTTC.

This clonotype has more than one count but fewer than ten. This chain connects TRBV7-2 to TRBJ2-3; D call uncertain. Germline assignment: CDR1 SGHTA and CDR2 FQGNSA. The CDR3 has 13 residues. Trimming pared 5 bases from V and 10 bases from J, leaving 16 bases between. CDR3 amino acids: CASSRAAVGAQYF. The DNA for the CDR3 is TGTGCCAGCAGCAGGGCTGCGGTTGGGGCGCAGTATTTT.

This clonotype turned up a few times. CDR3 sequence (DNA): TGTGCCAGCGAGGGTCACAGGGGGGCCCCAGATACGCAGTATTTT. Amino acids: CASEGHRGAPDTQYF. This chain joins TRBV28 and TRBJ2-3; 8 positions agree with TRBD1. The CDR3 spans 15 residues. Germline V gives CDR1 MDHEN, CDR2 SYDVKM. Trimming took 8 bases from V and 4 from J; bases not matched to a gene: 11.

The V call is TRBV20-1, the J call TRBJ1-2, with 7 positions matching TRBD1. V shed 6 bases, J shed 4 bases, and the junction held 5 bases outside the gene matches. The CDR3 has 12 residues. Germline CDR1 is DFQATT and CDR2 is SNEGSKA (reference sequence). CDR3 protein: CSAAQGTYGYTF. The DNA of the CDR3 is TGCAGTGCCGCACAGGGGACCTATGGCTACACCTTC.

This chain uses TRBV18 with TRBJ2-5; D gene ambiguous. The end of the DNA is better explained by TRBJ2-7, so the J call may be wrong. The CDR3 is made up of 14 amino acids. The germline CDR1 and CDR2 sequences are KGHSH and LQKENI. The CDR3 sequence: CASSPPDREFEQYF. CDR3 coding DNA: TGTGCCAGCTCACCACCCGACCGTGAATTCGAGCAGTACTTC.

This rearrangement joins TRBV10-3 to TRBJ1-1; 7 nucleotides agree with TRBD1. The V gene end was trimmed by 4 bases and the J gene end by 6 bases; junction bases not matched to a gene: 5. This CDR3 has 13 amino acids. The germline CDR1 and CDR2 sequences are ENHRY and SYGVKD. The CDR3 region has the DNA TGTGCCATCAGTGGACAGGGCGGCTCTGAAGCTTTCTTT. Residues: CAISGQGGSEAFF.

The chain has TRBV16 and TRBJ1-6, with D hard to call. The CDR3 loop spans 14 amino acids. The germline CDR1 and CDR2 sequences are KGHSY and FQNENV. Deletions cut 2 bases from V and 7 bases from J, with 9 bases between. The CDR3 DNA reads TGTGCCAGCAGCCAAACGGTCGGGAATTCACCCCTCCACTTT. Translation gives CASSQTVGNSPLHF.

This clonotype has ten or more counts. The chain joins TRBV10-3 to TRBJ1-6; no clear D gene. Germline V gene lookup returns CDR1 ENHRY and CDR2 SYGVKD. The CDR3 length is 14 residues. Trimming removed 2 bases at V and 8 bases at J, with 10 bases between. This CDR3 is CAISEGNRHSPLHF. The DNA of the CDR3 is TGTGCCATCAGTGAGGGTAATCGCCATTCACCCCTCCACTTT.

Ten or more counts support this clonotype. V and J are TRBV20-1 and TRBJ1-2; D is undetermined. CDR1 is DFQATT, CDR2 SNEGSKA, per germline (reference sequence). The CDR3 extends over 11 amino acids. Trimming left V 1 base short and J 4 bases short, with 4 bases between. CDR3: CSARVGYGYTF. The CDR3 bases are TGCAGTGCTAGAGTTGGCTATGGCTACACCTTC.

The rearrangement links TRBV6-1 to TRBJ1-2, with D possibly matching TRBD1 (5 bases). Germline CDR1 and CDR2: MNHNS and SASEGT. V was cut by 8 bases and J by 1 base, with 14 bases left in between. CDR3 length: 14 amino acids. The DNA for the CDR3 is TGTGCCAGCGGACGACGGGACGGTAACTATGGCTACACCTTC. Residues: CASGRRDGNYGYTF.

The chain recombines TRBV12-3 or TRBV12-4 with TRBJ2-1; TRBD2 might be the D (6 bases). The J call may be mistaken, given a closer DNA end match to TRBJ2-7. The CDR3 contains 17 residues. The CDR3 DNA follows: TGTGCCAGTAGTATAGGGGATCTTAGCGGAAAGAACTACGAGCAGTACTTC. Amino acids: CASSIGDLSGKNYEQYF.

This clonotype was observed a handful of times. This chain connects TRBV20-1 to TRBJ1-2; D might be TRBD1 (5 bases). The germline V and J ends were trimmed by 3 bases and 2 bases, with 10 bases remaining between them. This CDR3 is 13 amino acids long. Per germline, CDR1 DFQATT and CDR2 SNEGSKA (reference sequence). The CDR3 spells CSASLGVNYGYTF. The CDR3 DNA sequence: TGCAGTGCTAGCCTGGGGGTCAACTATGGCTACACCTTC.

The chain combines TRBV7-9 with TRBJ2-3; D remains ambiguous. Trimming shortened V by 10 bases and J by 2 bases, and 10 bases separated the two germline ends. The CDR3 loop spans 12 amino acids. CDR1 and CDR2 from the germline V gene are SEHNR and FQNEAQ (reference sequence). The chain's CDR3 is CAIGVDTDTQYF. As DNA, the CDR3 is TGTGCCATTGGGGTGGACACAGATACGCAGTATTTT.

This chain connects TRBV7-2 to TRBJ1-2; 9 nucleotides align to TRBD1. Germline V gives CDR1 SGHTA, CDR2 FQGNSA. V trimming: 5 bases; J trimming: 5 bases; junction bases outside the gene matches: 6. The CDR3 consists of 14 residues. The CDR3 bases are TGTGCCAGCAGCCAACAACAGGGGGCATATGGCTACACCTTC. Encoded protein: CASSQQQGAYGYTF.

This clonotype was counted a few times. The V and J genes are TRBV4-1 and TRBJ2-7; D may be TRBD1 (5 bases). This CDR3 has 17 residues. CDR1 and CDR2 (germline): MGHRA, YSYEKL. V lost 0 bases and J 1 base, leaving 16 bases between the germline ends. The chain's CDR3 is CASSQDTTRVLSYEQYF. The CDR3 nucleotides are TGCGCCAGCAGCCAAGATACGACCAGGGTTCTTTCCTACGAGCAGTACTTC.

This clonotype was detected only a few times. The genes are TRBV7-2 and TRBJ2-3, with D unclear. Germline CDR1 reads SGHTA; CDR2 reads FQGNSA. CDR3 length: 14 residues. V was clipped by 3 bases and J by 2 bases, with 9 bases between them. Written as DNA, the CDR3 is TGTGCCAGCAGCTTCTTAGTTGTCACAGATACGCAGTATTTT. Amino acid sequence: CASSFLVVTDTQYF.

The sample holds a few counts of this clonotype. The chain links TRBV5-1 to TRBJ2-3, with D perhaps being TRBD1 or TRBD2 (5 bases each). Germline CDR1 reads SGHRS; CDR2 reads YFSETQ. The V end was cut by 7 bases, the J end by 2 bases, with 17 bases between. The CDR3 length is 15 residues. The CDR3, as DNA: TGCGCCAGCTCCCCTCGGGGCCTCTCCACAGATACGCAGTATTTT. This translates into CASSPRGLSTDTQYF.

The V gene is TRBV19, the J gene TRBJ2-5; D gene unclear. The J call may be incorrect, as the DNA end agrees better with TRBJ2-7. Germline values: CDR1 LNHDA, CDR2 SQIVND (reference sequence). The CDR3 covers 14 residues. CDR3 sequence reads: CASSEAGLAYEQYV. The CDR3 coding sequence is TGTGCCAGTAGTGAGGCAGGTCTTGCCTACGAGCAGTACGTC.